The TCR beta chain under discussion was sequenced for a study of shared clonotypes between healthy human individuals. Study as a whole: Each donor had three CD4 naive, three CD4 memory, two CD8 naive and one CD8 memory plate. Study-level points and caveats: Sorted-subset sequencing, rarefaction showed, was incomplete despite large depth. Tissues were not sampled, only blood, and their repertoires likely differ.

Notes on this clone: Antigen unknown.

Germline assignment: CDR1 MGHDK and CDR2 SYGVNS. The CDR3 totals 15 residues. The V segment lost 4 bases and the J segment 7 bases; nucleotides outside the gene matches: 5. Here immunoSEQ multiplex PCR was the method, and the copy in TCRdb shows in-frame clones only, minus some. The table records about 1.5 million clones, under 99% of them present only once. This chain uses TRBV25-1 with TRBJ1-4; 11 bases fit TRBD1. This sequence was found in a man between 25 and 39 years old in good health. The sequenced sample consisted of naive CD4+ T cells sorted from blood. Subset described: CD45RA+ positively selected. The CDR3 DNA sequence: TGTGCCAGCAGTGCCCCCGGGACAGGGGGTGAAAAACTGTTTTTT. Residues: CASSAPGTGGEKLFF.